Listed below are T cell receptor beta chains from one sample, sequenced in a study of cytomegalovirus exposure and HLA in healthy donors. Method: immunoSEQ multiplex PCR; TCRdb's copy keeps in-frame clones and lacks some. The data show approximately 58,000 clones, and the top ten clones hold less than 6%. Sequencing input: PBMCs. These receptors all come from a man aged 25-45 years in good health and CMV-seropositive. CDR3s include the opening cysteine and the closing phenylalanine or tryptophan. The D gene is left open where the match is weak.

>TRBJ1-1|13|TRBV7-9|NA
CASSPTVNTEAFF
TGTGCCAGCAGCCCCACAGTAAACACTGAAGCTTTCTTT
>TRBJ2-1|16|TRBV5-4|TRBD2
CASSPPGGASMDEQFF
TGTGCCAGCAGCCCCCCGGGGGGGGCGAGTATGGATGAGCAGTTCTTC
>TRBJ1-1|15|TRBV18|NA
CASSQGGGEITEAFF
TGTGCCAGCTCACAGGGCGGGGGAGAGATCACTGAAGCTTTCTTT
>TRBJ1-2|15|TRBV6-5|TRBD1
CASSTGQGRGYGYTF
TGTGCCAGCAGTACCGGACAGGGGCGCGGCTATGGCTACACCTTC
>TRBJ2-7|15|TRBV4-1|NA
CASSQPLRGAYEQYF
TGCGCCAGCAGCCAGCCCCTCCGGGGAGCCTACGAGCAGTACTTC
>TRBJ1-5|16|TRBV5-1|TRBD1
CASSKGTGGGNQPQHF
TGCGCCAGCTCAAAAGGAACAGGGGGCGGGAATCAGCCCCAGCATTTT
>TRBJ2-5|14|TRBV7-9|NA
CASSLNPGVETQYF
TGTGCCAGCAGCTTAAACCCAGGGGTCGAGACCCAGTACTTC
>TRBJ2-7|16|TRBV27|TRBD2
CASSSPTSGKGYEQYF
TGTGCCAGCAGTTCCCCGACTAGCGGGAAGGGCTACGAGCAGTACTTC
>TRBJ2-7|16|TRBV4-1|TRBD1
CASSPGDRGFFNEQYF
TGCGCCAGCAGCCCGGGGGACAGGGGGTTCTTTAACGAGCAGTACTTC
>TRBJ2-1|14|TRBV9|NA
CASSGWGPYNEQFF
TGTGCCAGCAGCGGGTGGGGGCCATACAATGAGCAGTTCTTC
>TRBJ2-7|14|TRBV6-5|TRBD1
CASLWDRDSYEQYF
TGTGCCAGCCTATGGGACAGAGACTCCTACGAGCAGTACTTC
>TRBJ1-4|15|TRBV4-1|NA
CASSQASAGGEKLFF
TGCGCCAGCAGCCAAGCATCCGCCGGGGGGGAAAAACTGTTTTTT
>TRBJ1-1|14|TRBV6-1|TRBD1
CASNPGTGNTEAFF
TGTGCCAGCAACCCCGGGACAGGGAACACTGAAGCTTTCTTT
>TRBJ1-1|13|TRBV7-9|NA
CASRPLEFTEAFF
TGTGCCAGCAGACCGTTGGAGTTCACTGAAGCTTTCTTT
>TRBJ1-6|16|TRBV6-5|NA
CASSYSGGNGNSPLHF
TGTGCCAGCAGTTACTCAGGGGGTAATGGTAATTCACCCCTCCACTTT
>TRBJ1-2|14|TRBV28|TRBD1
CASREEGGSYGYTF
TGTGCCAGCAGGGAGGAAGGGGGCTCCTATGGCTACACCTTC
>TRBJ1-1|11|TRBV20-1|NA
CSAARVTEAFF
TGCAGTGCTGCGAGGGTTACTGAAGCTTTCTTT
>TRBJ1-2|14|TRBV30|NA
CALSDSDIFYGYTF
TGTGCCTTGTCCGACAGCGACATCTTCTATGGCTACACCTTC
>TRBJ1-5|20|TRBV4-1|TRBD1
CASSQIPVDRVLRSNQPQHF
TGCGCCAGCAGCCAGATACCGGTGGACAGGGTATTAAGGAGCAATCAGCCCCAGCATTTT
>TRBJ1-4|13|TRBV30|TRBD1
CAWSRQGKEKLFF
TGTGCCTGGAGTAGACAGGGGAAGGAAAAACTGTTTTTT
>TRBJ1-3|14|TRBV5-1|TRBD1
CASSDTGVPNTIYF
TGCGCCAGCAGCGACACAGGGGTGCCAAACACCATATATTTT
>TRBJ1-3|15|TRBV7-8|NA
CASSDYRTARNTIYF
TGTGCCAGCAGCGATTATCGGACAGCCCGAAACACCATATATTTT
>TRBJ2-7|14|TRBV27|NA
CASSFTGSSYEQYF
TGTGCCAGCAGTTTCACCGGGAGCTCCTACGAGCAGTACTTC
>TRBJ2-2|15|TRBV6-1|NA
CASSESAGFGGELFF
TGTGCCAGCAGTGAATCCGCAGGTTTCGGCGGGGAGCTGTTTTTT
>TRBJ1-2|13|TRBV9|NA
CASSDRVNYGYTF
TGTGCCAGCAGCGACAGGGTTAACTATGGCTACACCTTC
>TRBJ1-5|17|TRBV4-2|NA
CASSQDFGGAYNQPQHF
TGTGCCAGCAGCCAAGATTTTGGAGGGGCCTACAATCAGCCCCAGCATTTT
>TRBJ2-7|16|TRBV11-2|TRBD1
CASSSLLRQGAYEQYF
TGTGCCAGCAGCTCCCTTTTACGCCAGGGGGCATACGAGCAGTACTTC